These 15 T cell receptor beta chains were sequenced from one sample in a study of T cell responses to AZD1222 COVID-19 vaccine. Assay: immunoSEQ multiplex PCR; the TCRdb copy retains only in-frame clones and omits some. The data hold about 130,000 clones, with approximately 93% observed a single time. The sequences come from peripheral blood, collected on day 0 of AZD1222 vaccination. The receptor source for this set is an adult in good health.

The chain combines TRBV10-3 with TRBJ1-1; 7 bases agree with TRBD1. The CDR3 sequence is 15 residues long. Germline V gives CDR1 ENHRY, CDR2 SYGVKD. The V and J ends lost 2 bases and 1 base, in that order; junction bases with no gene match: 4. The CDR3 DNA is TGTGCCATCAGTGAGGACAGGGTGACGAACACTGAAGCTTTCTTT. Translated, it gives CAISEDRVTNTEAFF.

The rearrangement uses TRBV28 and TRBJ2-1, with 8 bases identical to TRBD2. The CDR3 sequence is 14 residues long. In germline, CDR1 is MDHEN, CDR2 SYDVKM. Trimming took 8 bases from V and 6 from J; bases not matched to a gene: 9. The CDR3 protein is CASLLGGALNEQFF. The CDR3 DNA is TGTGCCAGCCTCCTCGGGGGGGCCCTCAATGAGCAGTTCTTC.

The chain carries TRBV9 and TRBJ1-3, with TRBD1 as a possible D gene (6 bases). The CDR3 spans 16 residues. The V end was cut by 2 bases, the J end by 1 base, with 13 bases between. From germline, CDR1 is SGDLS and CDR2 YYNGEE. The CDR3 sequence: CASSVVSGESGNTIYF. For the CDR3, the DNA is TGTGCCAGCAGCGTGGTATCAGGGGAGTCTGGAAACACCATATATTTT.

The chain joins TRBV28 to TRBJ2-3, with D hard to call. Germline CDR1 is MDHEN and CDR2 is SYDVKM. CDR3 size: 13 residues. Trimming took off 3 bases at V and 2 bases at J, with 6 bases between the two ends. The CDR3 is CASSLRVTDTQYF. In nucleotides, the CDR3 is TGTGCCAGCAGTTTGAGAGTCACAGATACGCAGTATTTT.

The genes are TRBV18 and TRBJ1-3, with no clear D. Trimming shortened V by 1 base and J by 8 bases, and 6 bases separated the two germline ends. Germline V gene lookup returns CDR1 KGHSH and CDR2 LQKENI. This CDR3 is 12 amino acids long. The CDR3 bases are TGTGCCAGCTCACCACAGGCGGACACCATATATTTT. Encoded protein: CASSPQADTIYF.

The chain recombines TRBV18 with TRBJ2-7; TRBD1 might be the D (6 bases). Per germline, CDR1 KGHSH and CDR2 LQKENI. Trimming took off 3 bases at V and 2 bases at J, with 8 bases between the two ends. The CDR3 covers 13 residues. The CDR3 sequence: CASSPDRAYEQYF. CDR3 coding DNA: TGTGCCAGCTCACCGGACAGAGCCTACGAGCAGTACTTC.

The rearrangement joins TRBV9 to TRBJ2-2; D possibly corresponds to TRBD1 (6 bases). Trimming pared 4 bases from V and 6 bases from J, leaving 16 bases between. Germline loops: CDR1 SGDLS, CDR2 YYNGEE. The CDR3 totals 15 residues. The CDR3, as DNA: TGTGCCAGCAGCCGATTACAGGGTACCGCCGGGGAGCTGTTTTTT. Residues: CASSRLQGTAGELFF.

This rearrangement joins TRBV28 to TRBJ2-1; the match to TRBD2 covers 9 bases. J lost 4 bases, V lost 4 bases, and 17 bases had no gene match. The germline V gene encodes CDR1 MDHEN and CDR2 SYDVKM. The CDR3 length is 19 residues. CDR3 amino acids: CASSSVDSGLAAPYNEQFF. The DNA for the CDR3 is TGTGCCAGCAGTTCAGTCGATTCGGGACTAGCCGCCCCTTACAATGAGCAGTTCTTC. Full variable domain (remainder filled in from reference TRBV28 and TRBJ2-1): DVKVTQSSRYLVKRTGEKVFLECVQDMDHENMFWYRQDPGLGLRLIYFSYDVKMKEKGDIPEGYSVSREKKERFSLILESASTNQTSMYLCASSSVDSGLAAPYNEQFFGPGTRLTVL.

This chain connects TRBV7-9 to TRBJ2-3; TRBD1 is a possible D gene (6 bases). CDR1 and CDR2 from the germline V gene are SEHNR and FQNEAQ (reference sequence). This CDR3 contains 16 residues. V lost 4 bases and J 0 bases, leaving 14 bases between the germline ends. In DNA, the CDR3 is TGTGCCAGCAGCTCCTTGACAGGACCTAGCACAGATACGCAGTATTTT. Its protein is CASSSLTGPSTDTQYF.

The CDR3 DNA reads TGTGCCAGTAGTAGAGTTTCGGGAAGGACTGAAGCTTTCTTT. It encodes CASSRVSGRTEAFF. The rearrangement joins TRBV19 to TRBJ1-1; D is unclear. The CDR3 covers 14 residues. Germline-derived CDR1 and CDR2 are LNHDA and SQIVND (reference sequence). V lost 4 bases and J 5 bases, leaving 14 bases between the germline ends. The whole variable domain, remainder taken from reference TRBV19 and TRBJ1-1, is DGGITQSPKYLFRKEGQNVTLSCEQNLNHDAMYWYRQDPGQGLRLIYYSQIVNDFQKGDIAEGYSVSREKKESFPLTVTSAQKNPTAFYLCASSRVSGRTEAFFGQGTRLTVV.

This chain uses TRBV9 with TRBJ1-2, with D perhaps TRBD1 (5 bases). Germline assignment: CDR1 SGDLS and CDR2 YYNGEE. The CDR3 extends over 14 amino acids. The V and J ends lost 4 bases and 5 bases respectively, with 15 bases between them. This CDR3 is CASSFRPEGYGYTF. The CDR3 nucleotides read TGTGCCAGCAGCTTCCGCCCAGAGGGGTATGGCTACACCTTC.

The CDR3 spells CATSRVEGNTEAFF. In DNA form, the CDR3 reads TGTGCCACCAGCAGAGTTGAGGGGAACACTGAAGCTTTCTTT. This chain joins TRBV15 and TRBJ1-1; no clear D gene. With 1 base removed from V and 1 base from J, the gap between germline ends came to 7 bases. There are 14 residues in the CDR3. Germline V gene sequence: CDR1 LNHNV, CDR2 YYDKDF (reference sequence).

This rearrangement joins TRBV3-1 (or the pseudogene TRBV3-2) to TRBJ2-7, with a tentative D call TRBD2 (6 bases). Trimming removed 4 bases at V and 0 bases at J, with 13 bases between. The germline V gene encodes CDR1 LGHDT and CDR2 YNNKEL (reference sequence). This CDR3 spans 15 amino acids. DNA of the CDR3: TGTGCCAGCAGCCCCCTTCTAGCGTACTCCTACGAGCAGTACTTC. Translated, it gives CASSPLLAYSYEQYF.

This clone has just one count. CDR3 coding DNA: TGTGCCAGCAAATCAGGAGGCTATGGCTACACCTTC. The encoded protein is CASKSGGYGYTF. The chain uses TRBV28 and TRBJ1-2; D is uncertain. Germline CDR1 reads MDHEN; CDR2 reads SYDVKM. The CDR3 consists of 12 residues. The ends were cut back, 7 bases at V and 4 bases at J, with 10 bases in the middle.

The chain uses TRBV5-6 and TRBJ2-2; D unclear. The CDR3 spans 13 residues. Germline lookup yields CDR1 SGHDT and CDR2 YYEEEE. V gave up 0 bases and J gave up 4 bases, with 4 bases separating them. CDR3 sequence reads: CASSLGSTGELFF. The CDR3 region has the DNA TGTGCCAGCAGCTTGGGAAGCACCGGGGAGCTGTTTTTT.